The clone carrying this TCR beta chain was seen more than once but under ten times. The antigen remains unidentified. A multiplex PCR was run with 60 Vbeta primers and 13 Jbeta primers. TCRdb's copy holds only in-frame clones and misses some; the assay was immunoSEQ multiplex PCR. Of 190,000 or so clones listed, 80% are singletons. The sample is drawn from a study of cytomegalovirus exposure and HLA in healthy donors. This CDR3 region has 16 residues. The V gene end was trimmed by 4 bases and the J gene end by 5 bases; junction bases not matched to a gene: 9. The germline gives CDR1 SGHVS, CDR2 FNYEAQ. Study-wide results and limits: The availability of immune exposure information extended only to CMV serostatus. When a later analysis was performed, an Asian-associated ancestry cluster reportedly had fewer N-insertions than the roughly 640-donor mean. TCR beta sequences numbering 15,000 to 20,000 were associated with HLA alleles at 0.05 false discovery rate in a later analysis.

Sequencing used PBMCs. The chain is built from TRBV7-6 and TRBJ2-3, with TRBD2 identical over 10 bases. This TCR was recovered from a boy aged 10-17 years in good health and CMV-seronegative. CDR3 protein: CASSSPGSGGKDTQYF. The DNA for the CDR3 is TGTGCCAGCAGCTCCCCGGGTAGCGGGGGGAAAGATACGCAGTATTTT. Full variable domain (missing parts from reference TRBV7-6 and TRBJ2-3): GAGVSQSPRYKVTKRGQDVALRCDPISGHVSLYWYRQALGQGPEFLTYFNYEAQQDKSGLPNDRFSAERPEGSISTLTIQRTEQRDSAMYRCASSSPGSGGKDTQYFGPGTRLTVL.